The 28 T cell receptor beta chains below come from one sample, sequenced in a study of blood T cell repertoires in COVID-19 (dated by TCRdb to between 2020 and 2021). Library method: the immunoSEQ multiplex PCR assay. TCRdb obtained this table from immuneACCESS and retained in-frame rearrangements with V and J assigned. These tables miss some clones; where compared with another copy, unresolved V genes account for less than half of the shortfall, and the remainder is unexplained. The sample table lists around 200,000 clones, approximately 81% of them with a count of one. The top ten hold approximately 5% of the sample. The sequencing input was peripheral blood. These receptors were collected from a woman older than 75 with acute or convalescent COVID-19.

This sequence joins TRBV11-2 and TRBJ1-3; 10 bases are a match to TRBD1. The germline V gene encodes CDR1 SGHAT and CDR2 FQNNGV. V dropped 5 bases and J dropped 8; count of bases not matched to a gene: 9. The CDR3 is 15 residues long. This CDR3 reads CASSHTRDRGHTIYF. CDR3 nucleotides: TGTGCCAGCAGCCACACTAGGGACAGGGGACACACCATATATTTT.

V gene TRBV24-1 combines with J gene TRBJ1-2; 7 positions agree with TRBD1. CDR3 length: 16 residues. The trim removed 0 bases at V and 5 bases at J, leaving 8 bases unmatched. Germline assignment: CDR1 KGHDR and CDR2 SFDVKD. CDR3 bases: TGTGCCACCAGTGATTTGCATATCAGGGGACAGTATGGCTACACCTTC. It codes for CATSDLHIRGQYGYTF.

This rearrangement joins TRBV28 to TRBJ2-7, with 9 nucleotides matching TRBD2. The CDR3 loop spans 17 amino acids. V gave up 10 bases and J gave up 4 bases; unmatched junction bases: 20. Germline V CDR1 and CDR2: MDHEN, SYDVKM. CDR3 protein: CATSGQRGDSGSYEQYF. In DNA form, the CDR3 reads TGTGCCACCTCGGGACAGAGGGGGGATAGCGGGAGTTACGAGCAGTACTTC.

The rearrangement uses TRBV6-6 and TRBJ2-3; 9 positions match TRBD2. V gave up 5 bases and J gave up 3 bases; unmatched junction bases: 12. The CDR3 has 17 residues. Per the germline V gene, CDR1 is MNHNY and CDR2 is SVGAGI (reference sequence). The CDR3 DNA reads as TGTGCCAGCAGTCCCTATAGGACTAGCGACGGAACAGATACGCAGTATTTT. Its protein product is CASSPYRTSDGTDTQYF.

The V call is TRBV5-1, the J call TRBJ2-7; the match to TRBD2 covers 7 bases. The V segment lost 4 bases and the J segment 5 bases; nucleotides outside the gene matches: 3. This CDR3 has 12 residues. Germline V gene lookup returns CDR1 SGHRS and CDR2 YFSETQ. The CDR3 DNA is TGCGCCAGCAGCGGCGGGAGTAACGAGCAGTACTTC. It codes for CASSGGSNEQYF. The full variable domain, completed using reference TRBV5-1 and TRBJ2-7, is KAGVTQTPRYLIKTRGQQVTLSCSPISGHRSVSWYQQTPGQGLQFLFEYFSETQRNKGNFPGRFSGRQFSNSRSEMNVSTLELGDSALYLCASSGGSNEQYFGPGTRLTVT.

The CDR3 protein is CSQGLASTDTQYF. CDR3 coding DNA: TGCAGCCAAGGACTAGCGAGCACAGATACGCAGTATTTT. This chain joins TRBV29-1 and TRBJ2-3, with 9 bases aligning to TRBD2. Germline V CDR1 and CDR2: SQVTM, ANQGSEA. The CDR3 extends over 13 amino acids. V lost 8 bases to trimming and J lost 0 bases; unmatched junction nucleotides: 3.

The CDR3 nucleotides are TGTGCCAGTATGACCCAGTTCCCAGGCGGCTACACCTTC. This encodes CASMTQFPGGYTF. The chain recombines TRBV2 with TRBJ1-2; unclear D gene. There are 13 residues in the CDR3. CDR1 is SNHLY, CDR2 FYNNEI, per germline. V shed 9 bases and J shed 8 bases, with 19 bases lying between them.

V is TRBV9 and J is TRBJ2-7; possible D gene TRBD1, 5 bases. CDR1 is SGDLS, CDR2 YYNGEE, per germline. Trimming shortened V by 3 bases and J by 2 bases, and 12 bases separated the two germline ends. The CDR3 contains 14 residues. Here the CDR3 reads CASSATGTAYEQYF. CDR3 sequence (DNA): TGTGCCAGCAGCGCCACAGGTACCGCCTACGAGCAGTACTTC.

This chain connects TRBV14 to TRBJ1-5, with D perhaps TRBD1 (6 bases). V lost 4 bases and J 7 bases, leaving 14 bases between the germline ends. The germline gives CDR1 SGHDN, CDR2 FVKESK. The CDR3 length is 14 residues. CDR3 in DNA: TGTGCCAGCAGCCGAGGACAGCTCGGGCAGCCCCAGCATTTT. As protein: CASSRGQLGQPQHF.

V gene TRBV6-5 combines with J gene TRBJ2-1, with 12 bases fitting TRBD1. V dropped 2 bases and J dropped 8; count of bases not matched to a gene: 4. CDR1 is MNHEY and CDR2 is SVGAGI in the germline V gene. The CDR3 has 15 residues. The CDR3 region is CASSYRDRGLYEQFF. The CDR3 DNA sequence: TGTGCCAGCAGTTACAGGGACAGGGGGCTTTATGAGCAGTTCTTC.

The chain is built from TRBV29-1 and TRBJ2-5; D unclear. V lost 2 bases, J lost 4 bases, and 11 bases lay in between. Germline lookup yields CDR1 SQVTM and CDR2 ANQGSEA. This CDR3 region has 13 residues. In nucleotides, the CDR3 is TGCAGCGTTGAAAGAGTCGGTCCAGAGACCCAGTACTTC. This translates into CSVERVGPETQYF.

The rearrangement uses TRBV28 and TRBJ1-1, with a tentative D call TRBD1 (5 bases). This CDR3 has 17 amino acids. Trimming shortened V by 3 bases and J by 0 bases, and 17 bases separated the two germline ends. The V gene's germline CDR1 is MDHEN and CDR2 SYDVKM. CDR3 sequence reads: CASSFAQGGGLNTEAFF. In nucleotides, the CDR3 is TGTGCCAGCAGTTTCGCCCAGGGCGGCGGATTGAACACTGAAGCTTTCTTT.

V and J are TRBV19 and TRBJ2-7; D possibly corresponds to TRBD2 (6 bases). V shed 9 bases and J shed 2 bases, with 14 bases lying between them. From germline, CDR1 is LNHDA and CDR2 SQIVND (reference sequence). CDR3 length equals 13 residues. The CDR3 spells CASQYSGTYEQYF. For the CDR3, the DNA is TGTGCCAGCCAATATAGCGGAACCTACGAGCAGTACTTC.

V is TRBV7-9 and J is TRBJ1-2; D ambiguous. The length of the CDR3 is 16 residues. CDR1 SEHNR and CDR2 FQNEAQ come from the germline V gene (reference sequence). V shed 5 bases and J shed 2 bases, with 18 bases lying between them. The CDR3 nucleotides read TGTGCCAGCAGCCCCGCCGAACCGGGGTTGAACTATGGCTACACCTTC. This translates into CASSPAEPGLNYGYTF.

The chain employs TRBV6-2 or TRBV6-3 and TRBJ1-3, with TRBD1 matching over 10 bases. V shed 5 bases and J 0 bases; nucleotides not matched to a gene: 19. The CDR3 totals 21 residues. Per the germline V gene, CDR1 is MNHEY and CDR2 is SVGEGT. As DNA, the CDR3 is TGTGCCAGCAGTCACGACCGGGACAGGGGATCCCCACGTCGCTCTGGAAACACCATATATTTT. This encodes CASSHDRDRGSPRRSGNTIYF.

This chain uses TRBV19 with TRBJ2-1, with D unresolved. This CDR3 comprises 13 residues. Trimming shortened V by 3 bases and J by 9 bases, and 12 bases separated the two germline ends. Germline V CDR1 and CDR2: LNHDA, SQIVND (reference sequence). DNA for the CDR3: TGTGCCAGTAGTATTAATTCAGGCGCTGAGCAGTTCTTC. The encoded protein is CASSINSGAEQFF. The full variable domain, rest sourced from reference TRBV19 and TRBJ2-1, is DGGITQSPKYLFRKEGQNVTLSCEQNLNHDAMYWYRQDPGQGLRLIYYSQIVNDFQKGDIAEGYSVSREKKESFPLTVTSAQKNPTAFYLCASSINSGAEQFFGPGTRLTVL.

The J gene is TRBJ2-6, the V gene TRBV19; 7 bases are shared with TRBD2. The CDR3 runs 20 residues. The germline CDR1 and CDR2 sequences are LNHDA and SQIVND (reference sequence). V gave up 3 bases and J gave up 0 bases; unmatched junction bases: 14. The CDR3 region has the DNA TGTGCCAGTAGTATGATGCCCGGGGGGACTAAGTTCTCTGGGGCCAACGTCCTGACTTTC. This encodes CASSMMPGGTKFSGANVLTF.

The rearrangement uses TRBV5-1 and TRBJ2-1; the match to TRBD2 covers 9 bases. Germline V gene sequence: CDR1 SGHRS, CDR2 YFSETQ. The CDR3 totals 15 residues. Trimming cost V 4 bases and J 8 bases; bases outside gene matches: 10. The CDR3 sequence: CASSPGASGVDEQFF. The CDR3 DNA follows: TGCGCCAGCAGCCCGGGGGCTAGCGGGGTGGATGAGCAGTTCTTC.

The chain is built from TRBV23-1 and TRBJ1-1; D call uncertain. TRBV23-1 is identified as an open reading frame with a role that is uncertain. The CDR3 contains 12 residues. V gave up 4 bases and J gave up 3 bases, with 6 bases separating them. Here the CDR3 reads CASSRRDTEAFF. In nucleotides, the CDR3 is TGCGCCAGCAGTCGGAGGGACACTGAAGCTTTCTTT.

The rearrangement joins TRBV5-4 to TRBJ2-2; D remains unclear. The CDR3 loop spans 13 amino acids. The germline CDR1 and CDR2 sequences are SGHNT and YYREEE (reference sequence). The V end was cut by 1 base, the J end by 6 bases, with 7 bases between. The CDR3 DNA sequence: TGTGCCAGCAGCTTGTTAATAGCCGGGGAGCTGTTTTTT. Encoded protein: CASSLLIAGELFF.

This chain's CDR3 is CASSSLAGTSVNEQFF. CDR3 bases: TGTGCCAGCAGCTCCTTAGCTGGGACTAGCGTGAATGAGCAGTTCTTC. This chain joins TRBV7-3 and TRBJ2-1; 10 nucleotides agree with TRBD2. CDR1 is SGHTA, CDR2 FQGTGA, per germline. The CDR3 is made up of 16 amino acids. The V and J ends lost 4 bases and 7 bases, in that order; junction bases with no gene match: 10.

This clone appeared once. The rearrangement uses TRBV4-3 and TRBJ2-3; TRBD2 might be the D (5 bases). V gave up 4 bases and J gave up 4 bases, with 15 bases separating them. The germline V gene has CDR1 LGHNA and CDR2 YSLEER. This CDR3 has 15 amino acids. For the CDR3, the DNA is TGCGCCAGCAGCCTTCAGGCGGGTTTGGCAGATACGCAGTATTTT. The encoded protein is CASSLQAGLADTQYF.

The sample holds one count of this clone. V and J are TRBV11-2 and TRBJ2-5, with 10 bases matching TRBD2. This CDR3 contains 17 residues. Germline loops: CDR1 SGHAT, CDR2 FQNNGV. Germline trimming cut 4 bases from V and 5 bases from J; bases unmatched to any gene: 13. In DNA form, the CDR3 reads TGTGCCAGCAGCTCCCCCCTCCTAGCGGGAGCAGGGGAGACCCAGTACTTC. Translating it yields CASSSPLLAGAGETQYF.

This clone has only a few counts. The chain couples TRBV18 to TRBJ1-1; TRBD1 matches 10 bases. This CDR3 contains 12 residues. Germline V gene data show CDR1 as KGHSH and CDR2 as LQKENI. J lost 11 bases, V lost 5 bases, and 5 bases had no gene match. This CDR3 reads CASSTRDRGAFF. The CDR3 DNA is TGTGCCAGCTCAACCCGGGACAGGGGCGCTTTCTTT.

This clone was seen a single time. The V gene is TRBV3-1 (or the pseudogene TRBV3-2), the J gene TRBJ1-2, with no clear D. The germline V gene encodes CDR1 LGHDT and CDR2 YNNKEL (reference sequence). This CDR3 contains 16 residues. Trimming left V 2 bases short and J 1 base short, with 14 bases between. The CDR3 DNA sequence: TGTGCCAGCAGCCAACGGGGTGCGAGGCATAACTATGGCTACACCTTC. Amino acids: CASSQRGARHNYGYTF.

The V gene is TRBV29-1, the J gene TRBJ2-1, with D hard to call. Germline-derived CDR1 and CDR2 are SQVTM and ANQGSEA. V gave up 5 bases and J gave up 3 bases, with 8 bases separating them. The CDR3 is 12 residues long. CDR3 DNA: TGCAGCGTTATGCCCTACTACAATGAGCAGTTCTTC. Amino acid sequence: CSVMPYYNEQFF.

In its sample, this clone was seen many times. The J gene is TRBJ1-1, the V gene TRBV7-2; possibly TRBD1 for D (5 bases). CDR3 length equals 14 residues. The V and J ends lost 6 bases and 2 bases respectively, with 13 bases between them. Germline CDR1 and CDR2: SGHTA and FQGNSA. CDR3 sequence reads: CASRLDSFNTEAFF. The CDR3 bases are TGTGCCAGCAGACTTGACAGCTTTAACACTGAAGCTTTCTTT. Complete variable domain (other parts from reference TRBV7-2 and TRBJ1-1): GAGVSQSPSNKVTEKGKDVELRCDPISGHTALYWYRQSLGQGLEFLIYFQGNSAPDKSGLPSDRFSAERTGGSVSTLTIQRTQQEDSAVYLCASRLDSFNTEAFFGQGTRLTVV.

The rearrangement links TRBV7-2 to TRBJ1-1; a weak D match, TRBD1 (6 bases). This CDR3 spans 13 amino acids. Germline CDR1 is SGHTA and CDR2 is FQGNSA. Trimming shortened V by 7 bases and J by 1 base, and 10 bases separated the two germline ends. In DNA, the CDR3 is TGTGCCAGCACCGGGACACGGAACACTGAAGCTTTCTTT. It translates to CASTGTRNTEAFF.